This is a list of T cell receptor beta chains from one sample in a study of T-cell reconstitution after alpha-beta-depleted transplantation in children. MiXCR was run by TCRdb on the PCR reads, yielding one entry per CDR3 protein. The sample records more than 200,000 distinct CDR3 sequences, roughly 24% being singletons. The source was PBMCs, collected before TCRalphabeta/CD19-depleted stem cell transplant. The receptor source for this set is a girl aged 2-10 years with Fanconi anemia, due to receive a stem cell transplant. CDR3s include the opening cysteine and the closing phenylalanine or tryptophan. The D gene is left open where the match is weak. Some rows mark clone size as missing; the rest say once, few, many or name a class of expanded clone.

v_call,j_call,clone_size,cdr3_length,d_call,cdr3_aa,cdr3_nt
TRBV12-3/TRBV12-4,TRBJ2-3,many,16,TRBD2,CASRKGGGVGTDTQYF,TGTGCCAGCAGAAAAGGCGGGGGAGTAGGCACAGATACGCAGTATTTT
TRBV20-1,TRBJ2-7,many,14,TRBD1,CSARVGTGTYEQYF,TGCAGTGCTAGAGTTGGGACAGGTACCTACGAGCAGTACTTC
TRBV24-1,TRBJ2-3,many,15,TRBD2,CATSDPWGGSDTQYF,TGTGCCACCAGTGATCCCTGGGGGGGTTCCGATACGCAGTATTTT
TRBV4-2,TRBJ2-3,few,16,TRBD1,CASSSRMTGDTDTQYF,TGTGCCAGCAGCTCTCGCATGACAGGGGACACAGATACGCAGTATTTT
TRBV29-1,TRBJ2-5,.,14,TRBD1,CSVRRGTVQETQYF,TGCAGCGTTCGACGTGGGACAGTCCAAGAGACCCAGTACTTC
TRBV29-1,TRBJ2-1,few,14,.,CSVDPTHSYNEQFF,TGCAGCGTTGATCCTACTCACTCCTACAATGAGCAGTTCTTC
TRBV2,TRBJ1-2,.,12,.,CASTARQYGYTF,TGTGCCAGCACGGCCAGGCAATATGGCTACACCTTC
TRBV5-6,TRBJ1-2,many,14,.,CASSLTGTDYGYTF,TGTGCCAGCAGCTTGACCGGGACGGACTATGGCTACACCTTC
TRBV29-1,TRBJ2-1,many,11,TRBD2,CSVGGAGEQFF,TGCAGCGTTGGGGGAGCGGGGGAGCAGTTCTTC
TRBV28,TRBJ1-2,.,14,TRBD1,CASHTTGEVDGYTF,TGTGCCAGCCACACCACAGGGGAGGTGGATGGCTACACCTTC
TRBV20-1,TRBJ1-6,.,16,.,CSAREPRSSYNSPLHF,TGCAGTGCTAGAGAGCCCAGGAGCTCCTATAATTCACCCCTCCACTTT
TRBV28,TRBJ2-5,few,18,TRBD2,CASSRLTSGGALRETQYF,TGTGCCAGCAGTCGCCTAACTAGCGGGGGGGCACTTAGAGAGACCCAGTACTTC
TRBV7-3,TRBJ2-3,few,15,TRBD2,CASSAAGGPWDTQYF,TGTGCCAGCAGCGCAGCGGGGGGGCCGTGGGATACGCAGTATTTT
TRBV29-1,TRBJ2-5,many,14,.,CSVAFVGVQETQYF,TGCAGCGTGGCCTTCGTTGGGGTCCAAGAGACCCAGTACTTC
TRBV12-3/TRBV12-4,TRBJ1-1,few,14,.,CASSLVGGTTEAFF,TGTGCCAGCAGTTTAGTAGGGGGGACCACTGAAGCTTTCTTT
TRBV11-2,TRBJ2-1,many,18,TRBD2,CASSFPLVQGLAGGREFF,TGTGCCAGCAGCTTCCCACTCGTCCAGGGACTAGCGGGAGGTAGGGAGTTCTTC
TRBV28,TRBJ2-1,.,16,TRBD2,CASSSSVRREIDEQFF,TGTGCCAGCAGTTCCTCCGTGCGGCGGGAGATCGATGAGCAGTTCTTC
TRBV20-1,TRBJ1-3,few,15,TRBD1,CSARVTGGWGNTIYF,TGCAGTGCTAGAGTGACAGGGGGCTGGGGAAACACCATATATTTT
TRBV5-1,TRBJ2-1,few,13,.,CASSVDQYNEQFF,TGCGCCAGCAGCGTGGACCAATACAATGAGCAGTTCTTC
TRBV10-1,TRBJ2-3,.,13,.,CASSEAILDTQYF,TGCGCCAGCAGTGAGGCCATTCTGGATACGCAGTATTTT
TRBV29-1,TRBJ2-7,many,14,.,CSALIRDWSYEQYF,TGCAGCGCCCTTATCCGGGACTGGAGCTACGAGCAGTACTTC
TRBV19,TRBJ2-1,few,14,.,CASVARDDDNEQFF,TGTGCCAGCGTGGCACGGGACGACGACAATGAGCAGTTCTTC
TRBV6-6,TRBJ1-2,.,13,TRBD1,CASSSIRQGLYTF,TGTGCCAGCAGTTCCATAAGACAGGGACTCTACACCTTC
TRBV7-8,TRBJ2-3,few,15,TRBD2,CASSLSVTSIDTQYF,TGTGCCAGCAGCTTATCTGTGACTAGCATTGATACGCAGTATTTT
TRBV7-2,TRBJ1-2,.,14,.,CASSLAPANYGYTF,TGTGCCAGCAGCTTAGCGCCAGCTAACTATGGCTACACCTTC
TRBV20-1,TRBJ2-1,.,12,TRBD2,CSASRTSNEQFF,TGCAGTGCTAGTCGGACTAGCAATGAGCAGTTCTTC
TRBV25-1,TRBJ2-3,many,17,TRBD1,CASSDSRTGGESDTQYF,TGTGCCAGCAGTGACTCGAGGACAGGGGGCGAGTCAGATACGCAGTATTTT
TRBV28,TRBJ1-2,few,14,.,CASSFGAANYGYTF,TGTGCCAGCAGTTTCGGCGCAGCCAACTATGGCTACACCTTC
TRBV20-1,TRBJ2-3,many,14,.,CSASRDFSTDTQYF,TGCAGTGCTAGTCGGGACTTCTCCACAGATACGCAGTATTTT
TRBV5-1,TRBJ2-1,.,15,.,CASSLGRLDINEQFF,TGCGCCAGCAGCTTGGGCCGACTAGATATAAATGAGCAGTTCTTC
TRBV20-1,TRBJ2-5,many,12,.,CSARDRELTQYF,TGCAGTGCTAGAGATCGGGAGTTGACCCAGTACTTC
TRBV12-3/TRBV12-4,TRBJ1-2,many,14,.,CASSLDRTYYGYTF,TGTGCCAGCAGTTTGGATAGGACATACTATGGCTACACCTTC
TRBV20-1,TRBJ2-2,few,15,.,CSAYRRERRSGELFF,TGCAGTGCATATAGGAGGGAAAGGCGGAGCGGGGAGCTGTTTTTT
TRBV7-8,TRBJ2-1,few,15,TRBD2,CASSSEREGRDEQFF,TGTGCCAGCAGCTCTGAGCGGGAGGGCCGAGATGAGCAGTTCTTC
TRBV18,TRBJ2-5,.,12,.,CASTGKQETQYF,TGTGCCAGCACAGGGAAGCAAGAGACCCAGTACTTC
TRBV20-1,TRBJ1-2,many,14,.,CSARVPENYWGYTF,TGCAGTGCTAGAGTACCGGAAAACTACTGGGGCTACACCTTC
TRBV6-1,TRBJ2-2,many,15,.,CASTLIGPNTGELFF,TGTGCCAGCACTCTAATAGGGCCGAACACCGGGGAGCTGTTTTTT
TRBV10-3,TRBJ2-7,.,16,TRBD2,CATYSTSGRPPYEQYF,TGTGCCACCTACTCCACTAGCGGGAGGCCCCCCTACGAGCAGTACTTC
TRBV25-1,TRBJ2-1,.,16,.,CASSDPTRLNEGEQFF,TGTGCCAGCAGTGACCCAACAAGGTTAAACGAGGGTGAGCAGTTCTTC
TRBV6-2/TRBV6-3,TRBJ2-3,.,12,.,CASSPREDTQYF,TGTGCCAGCAGCCCTAGGGAAGATACGCAGTATTTT
TRBV5-1,TRBJ2-7,many,13,.,CASSKGTGLEQYF,TGCGCCAGCAGTAAGGGGACGGGGCTCGAGCAGTACTTC
TRBV29-1,TRBJ2-7,many,12,TRBD1,CSGGTGGHEQYF,TGCAGCGGCGGGACAGGGGGCCACGAGCAGTACTTC
TRBV29-1,TRBJ2-1,many,11,.,CSASRGNEQFF,TGCAGCGCGTCAAGGGGCAATGAGCAGTTCTTC
TRBV30,TRBJ1-1,.,13,.,CAWSVSGGSEAFF,TGTGCCTGGAGTGTGAGTGGAGGGAGTGAAGCTTTCTTT
TRBV10-2,TRBJ2-7,.,15,TRBD1,CASSTDRGQLYEQYF,TGCGCCAGCTCCACGGACAGGGGGCAACTCTACGAGCAGTACTTC
TRBV29-1,TRBJ2-1,.,12,.,CSSKGGGHEQFF,TGCAGCTCAAAGGGGGGTGGGCATGAGCAGTTCTTC
TRBV20-1,TRBJ2-7,once,13,.,CSASGSGSYEQYF,TGCAGTGCTAGCGGGAGTGGCTCCTACGAGCAGTACTTC
TRBV6-5,TRBJ1-3,many,13,.,CASRRDSGNTIYF,TGTGCCAGCCGGAGAGACTCTGGAAACACCATATATTTT
TRBV27,TRBJ2-5,few,14,.,CASSLMALEETQYF,TGTGCCAGCAGCTTAATGGCCCTCGAAGAGACCCAGTACTTC
TRBV6-2/TRBV6-3,TRBJ2-3,few,13,.,CASSGTNTDTQYF,TGTGCCAGCAGCGGAACTAACACAGATACGCAGTATTTT